These 4 T cell receptor beta chains came from one sample sequenced in a study of cytomegalovirus exposure and HLA in healthy donors. Generated by immunoSEQ multiplex PCR, the TCRdb table keeps only in-frame clones and is missing some. The profile shows 71,000 or so clones, approximately 93% of them singletons. Sequencing used PBMCs. The receptors here all came from a man between 18 and 29 years old in good health and CMV-seropositive.

The sample holds a few counts of this clone. The J gene is TRBJ2-3, the V gene TRBV27; 7 bases are a match to TRBD1. V lost 6 bases and J lost 3; bases outside the gene matches: 6. The CDR3 is 14 residues long. Germline V gene lookup returns CDR1 MNHEY and CDR2 SMNVEV (reference sequence). Here the CDR3 DNA reads TGTGCCAGCAGCCGGGACAGAATTACAGATACGCAGTATTTT. The encoded protein is CASSRDRITDTQYF.

This clone has just one count. The rearrangement joins TRBV28 to TRBJ1-2; a weak D match, TRBD1 (5 bases). V shed 6 bases and J shed 8 bases, with 13 bases lying between them. Germline loops: CDR1 MDHEN, CDR2 SYDVKM. This CDR3 comprises 12 residues. The CDR3 sequence is CASRGPSEGYTF. In DNA form, the CDR3 reads TGTGCCAGCAGGGGGCCATCGGAAGGCTACACCTTC.

V usage is TRBV29-1 and J usage is TRBJ2-1, with 8 bases matching TRBD2. V was clipped by 5 bases and J by 1 base; unmatched bases: 10. The germline V gene has CDR1 SQVTM and CDR2 ANQGSEA. The CDR3 consists of 16 residues. This CDR3 is CSVTGGPSRSYNEQFF. The CDR3 DNA follows: TGCAGCGTTACGGGAGGGCCCTCAAGATCCTACAATGAGCAGTTCTTC.

The rearrangement joins TRBV6-5 to TRBJ2-7; the D is unclear. V lost 5 bases and J 3 bases, leaving 11 bases between the germline ends. The CDR3 totals 13 residues. Per the germline V gene, CDR1 is MNHEY and CDR2 is SVGAGI. The CDR3: CASSEANGYEQYF. CDR3 nucleotide sequence: TGTGCCAGCAGTGAAGCGAACGGCTACGAGCAGTACTTC.